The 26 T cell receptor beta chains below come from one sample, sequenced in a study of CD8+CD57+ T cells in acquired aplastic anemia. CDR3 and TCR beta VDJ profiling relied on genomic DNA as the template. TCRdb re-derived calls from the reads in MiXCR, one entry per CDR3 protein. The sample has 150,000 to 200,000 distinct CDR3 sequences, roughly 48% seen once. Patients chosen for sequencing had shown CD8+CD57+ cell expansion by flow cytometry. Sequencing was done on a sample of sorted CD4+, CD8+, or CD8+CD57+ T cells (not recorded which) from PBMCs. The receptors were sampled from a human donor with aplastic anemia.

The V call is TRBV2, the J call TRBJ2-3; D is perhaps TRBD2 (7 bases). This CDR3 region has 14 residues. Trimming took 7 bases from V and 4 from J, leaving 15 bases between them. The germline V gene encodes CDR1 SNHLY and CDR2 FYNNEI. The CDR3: CASKAGAPPDTQYF. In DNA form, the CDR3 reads TGTGCCAGCAAGGCGGGGGCTCCGCCAGATACGCAGTATTTT.

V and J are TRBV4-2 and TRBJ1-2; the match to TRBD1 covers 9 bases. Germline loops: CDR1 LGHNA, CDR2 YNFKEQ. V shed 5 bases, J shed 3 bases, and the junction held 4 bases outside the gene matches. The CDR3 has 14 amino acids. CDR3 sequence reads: CASSSRQGDYGYTF. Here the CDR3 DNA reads TGTGCCAGCAGCTCCCGACAGGGGGACTATGGCTACACCTTC.

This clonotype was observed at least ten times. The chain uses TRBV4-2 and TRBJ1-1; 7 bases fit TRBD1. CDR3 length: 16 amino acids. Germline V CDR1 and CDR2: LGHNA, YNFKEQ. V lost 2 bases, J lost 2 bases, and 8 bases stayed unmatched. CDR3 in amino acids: CASSQPGQQFNTEAFF. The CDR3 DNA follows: TGTGCCAGCAGCCAACCGGGACAGCAGTTCAACACTGAAGCTTTCTTT.

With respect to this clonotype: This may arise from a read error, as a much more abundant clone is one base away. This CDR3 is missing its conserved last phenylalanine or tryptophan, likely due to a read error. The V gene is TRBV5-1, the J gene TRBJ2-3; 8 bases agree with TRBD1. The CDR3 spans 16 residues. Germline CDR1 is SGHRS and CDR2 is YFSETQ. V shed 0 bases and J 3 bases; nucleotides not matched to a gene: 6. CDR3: CASSLEATGGTDTQYL. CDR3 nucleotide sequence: TGCGCCAGCAGCTTGGAAGCTACAGGGGGAACAGATACGCAGTATCTT.

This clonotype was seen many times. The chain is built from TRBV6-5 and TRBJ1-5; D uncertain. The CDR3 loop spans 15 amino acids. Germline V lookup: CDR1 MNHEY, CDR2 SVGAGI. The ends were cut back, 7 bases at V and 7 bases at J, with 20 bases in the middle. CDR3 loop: CASTVTGGSGQPQHF. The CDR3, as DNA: TGTGCCAGCACCGTTACTGGAGGGTCGGGGCAGCCCCAGCATTTT.

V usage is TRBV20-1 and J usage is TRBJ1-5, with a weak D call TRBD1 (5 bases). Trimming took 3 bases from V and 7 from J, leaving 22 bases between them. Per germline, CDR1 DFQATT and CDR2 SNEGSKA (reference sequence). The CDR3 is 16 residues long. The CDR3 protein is CSASGASGGREQPQHF. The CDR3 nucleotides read TGCAGTGCTAGTGGAGCTAGCGGGGGTCGTGAGCAGCCCCAGCATTTT.

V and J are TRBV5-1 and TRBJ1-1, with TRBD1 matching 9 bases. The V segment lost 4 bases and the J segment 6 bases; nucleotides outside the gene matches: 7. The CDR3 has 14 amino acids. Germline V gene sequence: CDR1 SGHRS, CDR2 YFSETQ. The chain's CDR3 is CASSVSGTGPEAFF. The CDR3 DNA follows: TGCGCCAGCAGCGTGTCCGGGACAGGGCCTGAAGCTTTCTTT.

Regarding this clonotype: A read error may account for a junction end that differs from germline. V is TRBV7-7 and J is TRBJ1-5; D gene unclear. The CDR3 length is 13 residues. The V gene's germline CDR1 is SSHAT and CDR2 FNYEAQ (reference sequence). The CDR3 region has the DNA TGTGCTAGCAGCTCCGGACTAAATCAGCCCCAGCATTTT. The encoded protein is CASSSGLNQPQHF.

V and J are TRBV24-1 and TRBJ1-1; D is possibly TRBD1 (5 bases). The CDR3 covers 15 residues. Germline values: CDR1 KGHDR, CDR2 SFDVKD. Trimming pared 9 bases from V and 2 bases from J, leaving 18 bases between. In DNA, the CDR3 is TGTGCCACCGGTGCAGGGTCGGGCCTAAACACTGAAGCTTTCTTT. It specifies CATGAGSGLNTEAFF.

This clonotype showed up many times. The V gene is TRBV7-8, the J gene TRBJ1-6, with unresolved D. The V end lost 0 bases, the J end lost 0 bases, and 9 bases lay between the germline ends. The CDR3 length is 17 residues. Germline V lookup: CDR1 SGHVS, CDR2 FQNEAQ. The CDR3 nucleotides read TGTGCCAGCAGCTTAGCCCCCACGAGCTCCTATAATTCACCCCTCCACTTT. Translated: CASSLAPTSSYNSPLHF. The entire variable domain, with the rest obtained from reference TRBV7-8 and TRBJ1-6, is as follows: GAGVSQSPRYKVAKRGQDVALRCDPISGHVSLFWYQQALGQGPEFLTYFQNEAQLDKSGLPSDRFFAERPEGSVSTLKIQRTQQEDSAVYLCASSLAPTSSYNSPLHFGNGTRLTVT.

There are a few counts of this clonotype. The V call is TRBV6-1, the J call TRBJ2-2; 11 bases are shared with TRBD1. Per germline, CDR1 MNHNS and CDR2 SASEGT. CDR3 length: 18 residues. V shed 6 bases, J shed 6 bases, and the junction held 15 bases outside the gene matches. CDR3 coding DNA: TGTGCCAGCAGCCGACCACAAGCCAGGACAGGGGGCCCCGGGGAGCTGTTTTTT. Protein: CASSRPQARTGGPGELFF.

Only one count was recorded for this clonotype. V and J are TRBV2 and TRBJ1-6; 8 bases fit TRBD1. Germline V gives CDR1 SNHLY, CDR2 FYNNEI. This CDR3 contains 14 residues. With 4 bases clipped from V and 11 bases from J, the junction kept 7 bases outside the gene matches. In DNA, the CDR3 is TGTGCCAGCAGTGGGCAGGGGGCAAGGGCACCCCTCCACTTT. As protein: CASSGQGARAPLHF.

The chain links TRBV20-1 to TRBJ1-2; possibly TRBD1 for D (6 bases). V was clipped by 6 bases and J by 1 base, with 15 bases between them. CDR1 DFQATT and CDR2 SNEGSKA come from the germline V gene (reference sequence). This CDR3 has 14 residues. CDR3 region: CSATMTGRNYGYTF. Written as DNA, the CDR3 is TGCAGTGCCACGATGACAGGCCGTAACTATGGCTACACCTTC.

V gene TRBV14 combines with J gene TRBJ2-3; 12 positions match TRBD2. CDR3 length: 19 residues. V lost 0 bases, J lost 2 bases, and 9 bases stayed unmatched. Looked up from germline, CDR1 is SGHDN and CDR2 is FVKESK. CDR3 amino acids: CASSQEVPLAGGYTDTQYF. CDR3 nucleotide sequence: TGTGCCAGCAGCCAAGAGGTCCCACTAGCGGGAGGATACACAGATACGCAGTATTTT.

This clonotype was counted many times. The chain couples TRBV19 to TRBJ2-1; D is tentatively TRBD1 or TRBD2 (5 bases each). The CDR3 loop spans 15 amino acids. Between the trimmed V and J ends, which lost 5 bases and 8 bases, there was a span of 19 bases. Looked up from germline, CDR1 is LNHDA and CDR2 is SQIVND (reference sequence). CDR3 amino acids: CASSLASGPLDEQFF. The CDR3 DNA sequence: TGTGCCAGTAGTCTCGCCTCGGGGCCCTTGGATGAGCAGTTCTTC.

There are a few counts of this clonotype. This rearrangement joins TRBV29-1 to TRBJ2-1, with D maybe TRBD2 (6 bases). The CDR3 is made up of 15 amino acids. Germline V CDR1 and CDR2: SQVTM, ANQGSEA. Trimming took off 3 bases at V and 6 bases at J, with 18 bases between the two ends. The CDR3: CSVDLRGTVPNEQFF. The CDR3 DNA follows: TGCAGCGTTGACCTACGAGGGACTGTCCCCAATGAGCAGTTCTTC.

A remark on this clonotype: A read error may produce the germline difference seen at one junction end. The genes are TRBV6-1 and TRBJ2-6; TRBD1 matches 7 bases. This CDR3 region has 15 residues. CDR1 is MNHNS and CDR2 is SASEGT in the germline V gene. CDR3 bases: TGTGCCAGCAGGACAGGGTCCTCTGGGGCCGACGTCCTGACTTTC. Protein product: CASRTGSSGADVLTF.

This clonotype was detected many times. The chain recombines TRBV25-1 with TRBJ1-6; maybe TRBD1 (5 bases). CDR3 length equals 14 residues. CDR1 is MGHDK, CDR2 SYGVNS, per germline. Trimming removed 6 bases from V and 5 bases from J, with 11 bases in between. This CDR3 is CASSLGGNNSPLHF. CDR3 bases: TGTGCCAGCAGCCTCGGGGGGAATAATTCACCCCTCCACTTT.

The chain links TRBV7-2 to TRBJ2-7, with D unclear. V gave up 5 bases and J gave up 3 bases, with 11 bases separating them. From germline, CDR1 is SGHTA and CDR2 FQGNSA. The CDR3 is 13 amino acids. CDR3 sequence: CASSPDGLYEQYF. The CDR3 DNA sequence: TGTGCCAGCAGCCCGGATGGGCTCTACGAGCAGTACTTC.

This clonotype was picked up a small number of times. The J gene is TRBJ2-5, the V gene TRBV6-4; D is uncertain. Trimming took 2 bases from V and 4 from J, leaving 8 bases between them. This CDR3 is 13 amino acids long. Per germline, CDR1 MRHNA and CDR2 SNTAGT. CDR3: CASSDRLGETQYF. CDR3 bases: TGTGCCAGCAGTGACAGGCTCGGAGAGACCCAGTACTTC.

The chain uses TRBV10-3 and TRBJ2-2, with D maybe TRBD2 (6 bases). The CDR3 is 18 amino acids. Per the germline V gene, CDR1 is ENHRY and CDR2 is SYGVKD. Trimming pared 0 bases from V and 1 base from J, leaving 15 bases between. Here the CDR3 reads CAISESEGGAMNTGELFF. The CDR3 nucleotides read TGTGCCATCAGTGAGTCTGAAGGCGGGGCGATGAACACCGGGGAGCTGTTTTTT.

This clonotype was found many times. CDR3 sequence (DNA): TGTGCCAGCAGCCCCTCTAGCGGGGGGGCCTACAATGAGCAGTTCTTC. This translates into CASSPSSGGAYNEQFF. The rearrangement uses TRBV7-3 and TRBJ2-1; 12 bases line up with TRBD2. CDR1 is SGHTA and CDR2 is FQGTGA in the germline V gene. The CDR3 sequence is 16 residues long. The V gene end was trimmed by 5 bases and the J gene end by 2 bases; junction bases not matched to a gene: 4.

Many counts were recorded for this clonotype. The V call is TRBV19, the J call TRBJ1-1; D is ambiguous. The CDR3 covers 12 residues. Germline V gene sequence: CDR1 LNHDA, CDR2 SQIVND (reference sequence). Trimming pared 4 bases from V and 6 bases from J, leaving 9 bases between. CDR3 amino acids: CASSNYGAEAFF. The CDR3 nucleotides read TGTGCCAGTAGTAACTACGGCGCTGAAGCTTTCTTT.

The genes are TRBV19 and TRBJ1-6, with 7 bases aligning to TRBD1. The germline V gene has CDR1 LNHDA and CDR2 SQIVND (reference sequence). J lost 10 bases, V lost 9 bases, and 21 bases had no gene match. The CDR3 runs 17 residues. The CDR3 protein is CASSVTPQGIRGSPLHF. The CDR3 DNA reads TGTGCCAGCAGTGTAACCCCACAGGGGATTAGGGGCTCACCCCTCCACTTT. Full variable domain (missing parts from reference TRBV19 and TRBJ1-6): DGGITQSPKYLFRKEGQNVTLSCEQNLNHDAMYWYRQDPGQGLRLIYYSQIVNDFQKGDIAEGYSVSREKKESFPLTVTSAQKNPTAFYLCASSVTPQGIRGSPLHFGNGTRLTVT.

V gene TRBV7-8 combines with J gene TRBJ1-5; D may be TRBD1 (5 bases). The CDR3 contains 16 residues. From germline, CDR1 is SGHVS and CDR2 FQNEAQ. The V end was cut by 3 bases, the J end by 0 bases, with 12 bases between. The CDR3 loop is CASSFSYRPSNQPQHF. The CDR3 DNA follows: TGTGCCAGCAGCTTTAGTTACAGGCCTAGCAATCAGCCCCAGCATTTT.

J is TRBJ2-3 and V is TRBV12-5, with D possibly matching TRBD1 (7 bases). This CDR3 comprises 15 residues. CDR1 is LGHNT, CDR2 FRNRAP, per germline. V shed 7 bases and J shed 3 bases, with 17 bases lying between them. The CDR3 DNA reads TGTGCTAGTGTCAAGAGGAGGGGGCGGACAGATACGCAGTATTTT. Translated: CASVKRRGRTDTQYF.